This note documents a single T cell receptor beta chain sequence. The CDR3 sequence is 15 residues long. V lost 4 bases, J lost 4 bases, and 14 bases lay in between. Ranging in age from about 6 to 95, the donors were healthy Caucasian individuals from Russia. The authors isolated at least 6 million PBMCs per sample. PCR was performed a second time for roughly 7 to 12 cycles using a sample-barcoded 5' primer and a J-beta primer mix. No fewer than 3 million CDR3-containing paired-end reads came from each sample. In TCRdb, the 5' RACE reads were re-called with MiXCR into one record per CDR3 protein. Among about 1.1 million distinct CDR3 sequences, roughly two fifths were seen once, and the ten largest hold 13%. These data belong to a study of blood T cells in healthy people across ages.

Sequenced input: blood. The sequence was collected from a young man in good health. The chain recombines TRBV12-3 or TRBV12-4 with TRBJ1-5, with D tentatively TRBD1 (5 bases). For the CDR3, the DNA is TGTGCCAGCAGTTCGATGGGACGGGGAAATCAGCCCCAGCATTTT. Amino acids: CASSSMGRGNQPQHF.